This T cell receptor (beta chain) was retrieved from a study of T cells expressing NK-cell markers. TCRdb reworked the 5' RACE reads into one entry per CDR3 protein, no DNA. Its listing shows 500,000 to 600,000 distinct CDR3 sequences. The CDR3 loop spans 14 amino acids. Germline CDR1 reads ENHRY; CDR2 reads SYGVKD. The specimen was blood T cells: a sorted CD56 or NKG2C T cell subset, CD4+ or CD8+ T cells, or bulk PBMC T cells (not recorded which). This sequence was found in a man between 18 and 35 years old in good health. The chain carries TRBV10-3 and TRBJ1-1. The CDR3 loop is CAISSGQARGEAFF.